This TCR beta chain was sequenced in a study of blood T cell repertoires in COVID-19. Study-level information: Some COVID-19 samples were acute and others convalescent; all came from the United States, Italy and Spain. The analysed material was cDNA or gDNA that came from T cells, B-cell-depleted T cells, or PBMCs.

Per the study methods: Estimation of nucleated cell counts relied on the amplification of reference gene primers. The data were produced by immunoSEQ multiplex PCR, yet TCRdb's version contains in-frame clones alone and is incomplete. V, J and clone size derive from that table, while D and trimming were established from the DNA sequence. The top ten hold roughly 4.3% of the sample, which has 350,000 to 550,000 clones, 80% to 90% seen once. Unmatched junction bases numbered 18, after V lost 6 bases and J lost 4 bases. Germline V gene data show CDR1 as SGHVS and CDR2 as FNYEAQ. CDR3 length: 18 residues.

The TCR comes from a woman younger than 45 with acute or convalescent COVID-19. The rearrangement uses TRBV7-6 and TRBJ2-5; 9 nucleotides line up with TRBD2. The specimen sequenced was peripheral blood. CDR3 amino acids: CASSPTGLAGIRGETQYF. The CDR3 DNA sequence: TGTGCCAGCAGTCCAACGGGGCTAGCGGGAATCAGGGGAGAGACCCAGTACTTC.